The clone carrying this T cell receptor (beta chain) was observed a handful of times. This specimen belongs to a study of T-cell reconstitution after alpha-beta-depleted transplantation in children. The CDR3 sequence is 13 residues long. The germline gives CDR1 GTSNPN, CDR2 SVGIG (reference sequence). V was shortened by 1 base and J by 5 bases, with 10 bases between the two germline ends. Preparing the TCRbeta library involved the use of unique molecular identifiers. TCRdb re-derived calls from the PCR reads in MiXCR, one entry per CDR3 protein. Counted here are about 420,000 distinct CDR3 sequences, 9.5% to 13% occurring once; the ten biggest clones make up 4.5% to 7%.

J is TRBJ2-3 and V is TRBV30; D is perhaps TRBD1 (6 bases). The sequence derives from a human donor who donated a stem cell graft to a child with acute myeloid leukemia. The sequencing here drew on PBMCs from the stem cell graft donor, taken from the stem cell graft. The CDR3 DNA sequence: TGTGCCTGGAGTGCCCGCAGGGGAGATACGCAGTATTTT. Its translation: CAWSARRGDTQYF.